The 5 T cell receptor beta chains given below trace back to one sample, sequenced in a study of blood T cell repertoires in COVID-19. Data came from immunoSEQ multiplex PCR; TCRdb stores just in-frame clones and leaves some out. The sample has about 59,000 clones, more than 60% seen once. The sequencing input was peripheral blood. These receptors originate from a woman in her 50s with active or convalescent COVID-19.

The genes are TRBV9 and TRBJ2-1; TRBD1 is a possible D gene (6 bases). The CDR3 loop spans 16 amino acids. V was cut by 4 bases and J by 2 bases, with 16 bases left in between. In germline, CDR1 is SGDLS, CDR2 YYNGEE. The CDR3 region has the DNA TGTGCCAGCAGCCTTTTTGGACAGTCTACCTACAATGAGCAGTTCTTC. Translating gives CASSLFGQSTYNEQFF.

The rearrangement joins TRBV4-1 to TRBJ2-2; weak D call: TRBD2 (5 bases). The CDR3 length is 15 residues. Germline V gives CDR1 MGHRA, CDR2 YSYEKL. Trimming cost V 2 bases and J 4 bases, with 11 bases left between them. This CDR3 reads CASSQWPGGTGELFF. The CDR3 DNA reads as TGCGCCAGCAGCCAATGGCCAGGAGGCACCGGGGAGCTGTTTTTT.

The V call is TRBV5-1, the J call TRBJ2-1; TRBD2 matches 7 bases. J gave up 8 bases and V 0 bases, and 8 bases lay outside the gene matches. CDR1 and CDR2 from the germline V gene are SGHRS and YFSETQ. The CDR3 loop spans 15 amino acids. CDR3 loop: CASSLDRGDGDEQFF. The CDR3 DNA reads TGCGCCAGCAGCTTGGATCGGGGGGACGGAGATGAGCAGTTCTTC.

The chain employs TRBV2 and TRBJ2-1; 11 bases align to TRBD2. CDR1 is SNHLY, CDR2 FYNNEI, per germline. With 4 bases clipped from V and 7 bases from J, the junction kept 12 bases outside the gene matches. The CDR3 is made up of 17 amino acids. CDR3 sequence (DNA): TGTGCCAGCAGTGGGCCTAGCGGGAGGTCTTATATAAATGAGCAGTTCTTC. Protein sequence: CASSGPSGRSYINEQFF.

CDR3 protein: CASSVGGGQGSDTQYF. In DNA, the CDR3 is TGTGCCAGCAGCGTAGGAGGGGGACAGGGGTCAGATACGCAGTATTTT. The genes are TRBV9 and TRBJ2-3, with TRBD1 matching over 10 bases. The CDR3 covers 16 residues. The V and J ends lost 0 bases and 4 bases, in that order; junction bases with no gene match: 5. Germline CDR1 reads SGDLS; CDR2 reads YYNGEE.